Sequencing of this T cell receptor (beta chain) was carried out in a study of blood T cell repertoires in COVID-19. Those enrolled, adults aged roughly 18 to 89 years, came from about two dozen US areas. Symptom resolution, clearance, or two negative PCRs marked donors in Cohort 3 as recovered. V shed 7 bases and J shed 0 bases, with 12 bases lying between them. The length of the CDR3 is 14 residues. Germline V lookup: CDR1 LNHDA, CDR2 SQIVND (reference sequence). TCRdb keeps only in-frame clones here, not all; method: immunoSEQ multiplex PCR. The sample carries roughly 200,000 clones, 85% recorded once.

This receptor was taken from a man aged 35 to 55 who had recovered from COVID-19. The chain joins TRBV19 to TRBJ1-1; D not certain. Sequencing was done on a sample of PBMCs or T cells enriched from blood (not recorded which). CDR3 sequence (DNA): TGTGCCAGTATCCACAGAGAAATGAACACTGAAGCTTTCTTT. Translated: CASIHREMNTEAFF. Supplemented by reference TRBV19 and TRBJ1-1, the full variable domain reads DGGITQSPKYLFRKEGQNVTLSCEQNLNHDAMYWYRQDPGQGLRLIYYSQIVNDFQKGDIAEGYSVSREKKESFPLTVTSAQKNPTAFYLCASIHREMNTEAFFGQGTRLTVV.